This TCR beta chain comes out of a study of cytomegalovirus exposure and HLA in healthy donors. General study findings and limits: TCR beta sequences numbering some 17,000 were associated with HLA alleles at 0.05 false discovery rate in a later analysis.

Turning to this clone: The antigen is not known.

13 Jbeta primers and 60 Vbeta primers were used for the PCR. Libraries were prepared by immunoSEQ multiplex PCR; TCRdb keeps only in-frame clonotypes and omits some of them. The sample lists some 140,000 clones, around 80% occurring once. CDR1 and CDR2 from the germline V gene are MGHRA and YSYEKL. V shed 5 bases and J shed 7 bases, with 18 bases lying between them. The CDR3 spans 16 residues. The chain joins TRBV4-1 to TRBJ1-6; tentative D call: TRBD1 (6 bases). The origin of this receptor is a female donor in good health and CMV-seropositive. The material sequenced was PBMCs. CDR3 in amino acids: CASSSPPGTLNSPLHF. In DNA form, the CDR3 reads TGCGCCAGCAGCTCGCCCCCCGGGACACTCAATTCACCCCTCCACTTT.